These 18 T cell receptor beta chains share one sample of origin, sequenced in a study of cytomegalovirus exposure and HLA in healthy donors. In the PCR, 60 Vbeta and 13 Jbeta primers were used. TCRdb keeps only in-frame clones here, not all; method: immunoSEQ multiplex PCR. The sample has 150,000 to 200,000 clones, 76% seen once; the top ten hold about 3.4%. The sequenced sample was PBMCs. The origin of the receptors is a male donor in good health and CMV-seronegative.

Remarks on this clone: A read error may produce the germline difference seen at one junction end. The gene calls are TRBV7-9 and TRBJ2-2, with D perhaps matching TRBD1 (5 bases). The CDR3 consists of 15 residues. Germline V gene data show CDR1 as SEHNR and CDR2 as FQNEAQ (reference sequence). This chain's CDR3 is CSSTLDSTNTGELFF. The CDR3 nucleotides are TGTTCCAGCACTCTAGACAGCACGAACACCGGGGAGCTGTTTTTT.

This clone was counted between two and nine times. CDR3 bases: TGCGCCAGCAGCTTCGAGGCGGGACGCAGTAAGCAGTACTTC. The encoded protein is CASSFEAGRSKQYF. The chain uses TRBV5-1 and TRBJ2-7; a weak D match, TRBD2 (6 bases). CDR1 is SGHRS, CDR2 YFSETQ, per germline. V shed 2 bases and J shed 8 bases, with 17 bases lying between them. This CDR3 comprises 14 residues.

For the CDR3, the DNA is TGTGCTAGTGGTTCTGGCGGGAAGGATACGCAGTATTTT. It specifies CASGSGGKDTQYF. V gene TRBV12-5 combines with J gene TRBJ2-3; possible D gene TRBD2, 6 bases. The CDR3 is 13 amino acids. CDR1 is LGHNT, CDR2 FRNRAP, per germline. Deletions cut 4 bases from V and 6 bases from J, with 11 bases between.

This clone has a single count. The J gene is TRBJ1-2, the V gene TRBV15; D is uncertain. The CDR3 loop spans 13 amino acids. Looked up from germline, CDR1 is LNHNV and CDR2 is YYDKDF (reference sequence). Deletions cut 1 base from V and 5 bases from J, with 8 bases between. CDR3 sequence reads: CATSRGTGYGYTF. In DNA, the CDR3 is TGTGCCACCAGCAGAGGGACGGGGTATGGCTACACCTTC. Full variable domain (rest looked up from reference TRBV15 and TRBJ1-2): DAMVIQNPRYQVTQFGKPVTLSCSQTLNHNVMYWYQQKSSQAPKLLFHYYDKDFNNEADTPDNFQSRRPNTSFCFLDIRSPGLGDTAMYLCATSRGTGYGYTFGSGTRLTVV.

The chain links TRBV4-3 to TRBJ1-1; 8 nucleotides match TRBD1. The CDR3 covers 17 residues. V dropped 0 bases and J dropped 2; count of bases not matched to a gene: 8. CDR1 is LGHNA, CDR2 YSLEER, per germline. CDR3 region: CASSQERADRENTEAFF. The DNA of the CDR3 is TGCGCCAGCAGCCAAGAGAGGGCGGACAGGGAAAACACTGAAGCTTTCTTT.

CDR3 region: CASSQRRVGEQYF. CDR3 sequence (DNA): TGTGCCAGCAGTCAAAGGAGGGTAGGGGAGCAGTACTTC. The gene calls are TRBV28 and TRBJ2-7; weak D call: TRBD2 (6 bases). Germline CDR1 MDHEN, CDR2 SYDVKM. V lost 5 bases, J lost 7 bases, and 15 bases lay in between. The CDR3 contains 13 residues.

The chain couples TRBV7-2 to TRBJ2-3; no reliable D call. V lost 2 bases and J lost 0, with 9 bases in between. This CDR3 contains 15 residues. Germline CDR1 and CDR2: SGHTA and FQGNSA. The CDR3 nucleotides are TGTGCCAGCAGCTTATTTCGCGGAAGCACAGATACGCAGTATTTT. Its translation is CASSLFRGSTDTQYF.

CDR3 bases: TGCGCCAGCAGCCTGGGGTGGGACAGGGGAAACGAGCAGTACTTC. Translating it yields CASSLGWDRGNEQYF. The genes are TRBV5-1 and TRBJ2-7; 10 bases align to TRBD1. This CDR3 spans 15 amino acids. Trimming at V came to 4 bases and at J to 5 bases, leaving 9 bases not matched to a gene. CDR1 and CDR2 (germline): SGHRS, YFSETQ.

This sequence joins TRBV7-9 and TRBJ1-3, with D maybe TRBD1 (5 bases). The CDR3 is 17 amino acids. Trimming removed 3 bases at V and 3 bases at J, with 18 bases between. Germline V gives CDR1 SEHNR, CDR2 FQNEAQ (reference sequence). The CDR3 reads CASSFSTTVSSGNTIYF. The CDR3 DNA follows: TGTGCCAGCAGCTTCTCCACGACAGTTAGCAGTGGAAACACCATATATTTT.

CDR3 nucleotides: TGTGCCAGTTCCCGGGGTTCTAGCACAGATACGCAGTATTTT. Translation: CASSRGSSTDTQYF. The chain combines TRBV9 with TRBJ2-3, with a weak D call TRBD2 (5 bases). Germline V gives CDR1 SGDLS, CDR2 YYNGEE. Between the trimmed V and J ends, which lost 8 bases and 0 bases, there was a span of 13 bases. This CDR3 is built from 14 residues.

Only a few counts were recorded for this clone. CDR3 nucleotides: TGTGCCAGCAGTGAAGAAGAGCGATTTAAGGGCAATCAGCCCCAGCATTTT. Residues: CASSEEERFKGNQPQHF. V and J are TRBV6-1 and TRBJ1-5; no firm D call. Germline lookup yields CDR1 MNHNS and CDR2 SASEGT. The germline V and J ends were trimmed by 1 base and 2 bases, with 15 bases remaining between them. The CDR3 contains 17 residues.

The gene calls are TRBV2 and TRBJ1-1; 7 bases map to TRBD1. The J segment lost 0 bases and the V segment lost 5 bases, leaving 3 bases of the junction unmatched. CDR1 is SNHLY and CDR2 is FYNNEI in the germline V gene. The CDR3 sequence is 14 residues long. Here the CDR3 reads CASSLGQMNTEAFF. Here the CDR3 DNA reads TGTGCCAGCAGTCTGGGACAGATGAACACTGAAGCTTTCTTT.

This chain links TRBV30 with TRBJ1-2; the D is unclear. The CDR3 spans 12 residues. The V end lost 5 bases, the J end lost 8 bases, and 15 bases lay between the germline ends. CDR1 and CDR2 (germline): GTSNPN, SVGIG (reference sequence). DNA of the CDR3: TGTGCCTGGGACCGGGGTTCGGAGGGCTACACCTTC. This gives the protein CAWDRGSEGYTF. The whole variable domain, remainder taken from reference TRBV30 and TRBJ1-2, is SQTIHQWPATLVQPVGSPLSLECTVEGTSNPNLYWYRQAAGRGLQLLFYSVGIGQISSEVPQNLSASRPQDRQFILSSKKLLLSDSGFYLCAWDRGSEGYTFGSGTRLTVV.

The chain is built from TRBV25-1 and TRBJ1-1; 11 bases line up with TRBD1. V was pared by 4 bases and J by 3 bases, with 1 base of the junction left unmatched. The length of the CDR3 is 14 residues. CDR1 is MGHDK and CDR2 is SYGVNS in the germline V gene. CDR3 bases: TGTGCCAGCAGTGGGACAGGGGGCCACACTGAAGCTTTCTTT. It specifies CASSGTGGHTEAFF.

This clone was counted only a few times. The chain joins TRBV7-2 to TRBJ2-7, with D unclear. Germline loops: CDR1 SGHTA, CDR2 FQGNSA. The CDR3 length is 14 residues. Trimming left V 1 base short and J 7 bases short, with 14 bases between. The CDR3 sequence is CASSLDWRIGEQYF. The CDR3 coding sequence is TGTGCCAGCAGCTTAGATTGGCGGATCGGAGAGCAGTACTTC.

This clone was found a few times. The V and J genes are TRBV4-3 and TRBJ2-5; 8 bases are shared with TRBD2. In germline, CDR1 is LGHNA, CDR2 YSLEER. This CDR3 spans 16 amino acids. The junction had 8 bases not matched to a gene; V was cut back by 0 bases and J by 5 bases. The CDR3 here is CASSQDGGGFGETQYF. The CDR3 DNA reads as TGCGCCAGCAGCCAAGACGGGGGGGGGTTCGGGGAGACCCAGTACTTC.

The CDR3 spells CASSQDRAGDGYTF. CDR3 sequence (DNA): TGCGCCAGCAGCCAAGATCGAGCAGGGGATGGCTACACCTTC. The genes are TRBV4-3 and TRBJ1-2; the D gene is possibly TRBD1 (6 bases). This CDR3 comprises 14 residues. V gave up 0 bases and J gave up 6 bases, with 11 bases separating them. Germline CDR1 LGHNA, CDR2 YSLEER.

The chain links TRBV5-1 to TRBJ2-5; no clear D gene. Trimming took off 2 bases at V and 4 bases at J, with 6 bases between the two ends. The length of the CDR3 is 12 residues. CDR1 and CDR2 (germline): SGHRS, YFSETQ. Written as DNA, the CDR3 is TGCGCCAGCAGCTTTGGCGGAGAGACCCAGTACTTC. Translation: CASSFGGETQYF.